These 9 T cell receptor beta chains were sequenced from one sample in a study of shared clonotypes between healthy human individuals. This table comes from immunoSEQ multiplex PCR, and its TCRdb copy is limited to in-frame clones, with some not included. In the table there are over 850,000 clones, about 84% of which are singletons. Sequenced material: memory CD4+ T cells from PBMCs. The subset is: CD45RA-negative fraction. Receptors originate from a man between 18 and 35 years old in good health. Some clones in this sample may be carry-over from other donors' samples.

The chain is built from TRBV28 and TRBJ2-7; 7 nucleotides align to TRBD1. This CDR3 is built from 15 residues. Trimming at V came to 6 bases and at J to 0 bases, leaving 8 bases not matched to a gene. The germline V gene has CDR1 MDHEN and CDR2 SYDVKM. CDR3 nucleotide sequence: TGTGCCAGCAGCTCGGGACAGCTAGACTCCTACGAGCAGTACTTC. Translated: CASSSGQLDSYEQYF.

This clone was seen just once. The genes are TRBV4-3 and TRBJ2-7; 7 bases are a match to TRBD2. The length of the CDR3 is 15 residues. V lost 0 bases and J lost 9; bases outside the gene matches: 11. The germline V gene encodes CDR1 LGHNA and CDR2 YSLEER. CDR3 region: CASSQDLWTRELQYF. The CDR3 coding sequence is TGCGCCAGCAGCCAAGATCTTTGGACTAGGGAGTTGCAGTACTTC.

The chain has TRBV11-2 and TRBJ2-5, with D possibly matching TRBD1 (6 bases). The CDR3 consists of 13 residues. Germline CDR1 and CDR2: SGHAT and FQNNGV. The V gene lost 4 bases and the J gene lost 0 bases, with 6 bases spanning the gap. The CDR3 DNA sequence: TGTGCCAGCAGCTGGACAGACCAAGAGACCCAGTACTTC. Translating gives CASSWTDQETQYF.

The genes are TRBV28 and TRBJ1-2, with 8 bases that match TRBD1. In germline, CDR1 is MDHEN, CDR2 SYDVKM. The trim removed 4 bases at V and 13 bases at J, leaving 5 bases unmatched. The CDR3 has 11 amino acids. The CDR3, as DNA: TGTGCCAGCAGTTCGCGACAGGGGACCACCTTC. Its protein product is CASSSRQGTTF.

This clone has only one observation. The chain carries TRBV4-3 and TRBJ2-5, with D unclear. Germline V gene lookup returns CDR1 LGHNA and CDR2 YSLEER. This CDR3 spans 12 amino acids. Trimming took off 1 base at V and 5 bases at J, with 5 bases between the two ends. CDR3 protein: CASSQGRETQYF. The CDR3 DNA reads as TGCGCCAGCAGCCAAGGGCGTGAGACCCAGTACTTC.

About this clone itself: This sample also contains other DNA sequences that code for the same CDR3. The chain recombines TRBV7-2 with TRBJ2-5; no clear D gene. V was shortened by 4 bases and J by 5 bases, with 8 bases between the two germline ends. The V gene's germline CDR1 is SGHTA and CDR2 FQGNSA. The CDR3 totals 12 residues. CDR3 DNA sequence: TGTGCCAGCAGCTCCAGTGCTGAGACCCAGTACTTC. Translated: CASSSSAETQYF.

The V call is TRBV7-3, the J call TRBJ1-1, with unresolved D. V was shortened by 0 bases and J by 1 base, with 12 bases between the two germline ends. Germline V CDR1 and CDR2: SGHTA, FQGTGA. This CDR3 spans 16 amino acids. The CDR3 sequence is CASSLTGAGRNTEAFF. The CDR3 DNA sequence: TGTGCCAGCAGCTTAACGGGAGCGGGTAGGAACACTGAAGCTTTCTTT.

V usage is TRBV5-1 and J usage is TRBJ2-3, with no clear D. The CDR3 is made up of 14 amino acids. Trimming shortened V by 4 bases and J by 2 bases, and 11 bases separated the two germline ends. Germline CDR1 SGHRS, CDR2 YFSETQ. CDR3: CASSTGPLTDTQYF. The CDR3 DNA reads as TGCGCCAGCAGCACTGGACCCCTCACAGATACGCAGTATTTT.

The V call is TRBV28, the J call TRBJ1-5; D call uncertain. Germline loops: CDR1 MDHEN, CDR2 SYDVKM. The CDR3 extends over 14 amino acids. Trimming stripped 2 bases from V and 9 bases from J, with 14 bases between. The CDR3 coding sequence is TGTGCCAGCAGTTTAGTTCAGGCCTTTGGGCCCCAGCATTTT. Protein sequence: CASSLVQAFGPQHF.